This TCR beta chain was obtained from a study of technical replicates of blood from several donors. Profiled with immunoSEQ multiplex PCR; TCRdb holds only in-frame clones, not every one. The sample records 80,000 to 95,000 clones, around 92% being singletons. The junction had 9 bases not matched to a gene; V was cut back by 0 bases and J by 4 bases. CDR1 and CDR2 (germline): SGHNT, YENEEA. This CDR3 has 17 residues. This TCR was sampled from a human donor in good health. The J gene is TRBJ2-5, the V gene TRBV11-3; 9 positions match TRBD1. The sequenced sample consisted of T cells isolated from PBMCs. Here the CDR3 reads CASSLEGPGQGLETQYF. For the CDR3, the DNA is TGTGCCAGCAGCTTAGAGGGTCCGGGACAGGGCTTAGAGACCCAGTACTTC.